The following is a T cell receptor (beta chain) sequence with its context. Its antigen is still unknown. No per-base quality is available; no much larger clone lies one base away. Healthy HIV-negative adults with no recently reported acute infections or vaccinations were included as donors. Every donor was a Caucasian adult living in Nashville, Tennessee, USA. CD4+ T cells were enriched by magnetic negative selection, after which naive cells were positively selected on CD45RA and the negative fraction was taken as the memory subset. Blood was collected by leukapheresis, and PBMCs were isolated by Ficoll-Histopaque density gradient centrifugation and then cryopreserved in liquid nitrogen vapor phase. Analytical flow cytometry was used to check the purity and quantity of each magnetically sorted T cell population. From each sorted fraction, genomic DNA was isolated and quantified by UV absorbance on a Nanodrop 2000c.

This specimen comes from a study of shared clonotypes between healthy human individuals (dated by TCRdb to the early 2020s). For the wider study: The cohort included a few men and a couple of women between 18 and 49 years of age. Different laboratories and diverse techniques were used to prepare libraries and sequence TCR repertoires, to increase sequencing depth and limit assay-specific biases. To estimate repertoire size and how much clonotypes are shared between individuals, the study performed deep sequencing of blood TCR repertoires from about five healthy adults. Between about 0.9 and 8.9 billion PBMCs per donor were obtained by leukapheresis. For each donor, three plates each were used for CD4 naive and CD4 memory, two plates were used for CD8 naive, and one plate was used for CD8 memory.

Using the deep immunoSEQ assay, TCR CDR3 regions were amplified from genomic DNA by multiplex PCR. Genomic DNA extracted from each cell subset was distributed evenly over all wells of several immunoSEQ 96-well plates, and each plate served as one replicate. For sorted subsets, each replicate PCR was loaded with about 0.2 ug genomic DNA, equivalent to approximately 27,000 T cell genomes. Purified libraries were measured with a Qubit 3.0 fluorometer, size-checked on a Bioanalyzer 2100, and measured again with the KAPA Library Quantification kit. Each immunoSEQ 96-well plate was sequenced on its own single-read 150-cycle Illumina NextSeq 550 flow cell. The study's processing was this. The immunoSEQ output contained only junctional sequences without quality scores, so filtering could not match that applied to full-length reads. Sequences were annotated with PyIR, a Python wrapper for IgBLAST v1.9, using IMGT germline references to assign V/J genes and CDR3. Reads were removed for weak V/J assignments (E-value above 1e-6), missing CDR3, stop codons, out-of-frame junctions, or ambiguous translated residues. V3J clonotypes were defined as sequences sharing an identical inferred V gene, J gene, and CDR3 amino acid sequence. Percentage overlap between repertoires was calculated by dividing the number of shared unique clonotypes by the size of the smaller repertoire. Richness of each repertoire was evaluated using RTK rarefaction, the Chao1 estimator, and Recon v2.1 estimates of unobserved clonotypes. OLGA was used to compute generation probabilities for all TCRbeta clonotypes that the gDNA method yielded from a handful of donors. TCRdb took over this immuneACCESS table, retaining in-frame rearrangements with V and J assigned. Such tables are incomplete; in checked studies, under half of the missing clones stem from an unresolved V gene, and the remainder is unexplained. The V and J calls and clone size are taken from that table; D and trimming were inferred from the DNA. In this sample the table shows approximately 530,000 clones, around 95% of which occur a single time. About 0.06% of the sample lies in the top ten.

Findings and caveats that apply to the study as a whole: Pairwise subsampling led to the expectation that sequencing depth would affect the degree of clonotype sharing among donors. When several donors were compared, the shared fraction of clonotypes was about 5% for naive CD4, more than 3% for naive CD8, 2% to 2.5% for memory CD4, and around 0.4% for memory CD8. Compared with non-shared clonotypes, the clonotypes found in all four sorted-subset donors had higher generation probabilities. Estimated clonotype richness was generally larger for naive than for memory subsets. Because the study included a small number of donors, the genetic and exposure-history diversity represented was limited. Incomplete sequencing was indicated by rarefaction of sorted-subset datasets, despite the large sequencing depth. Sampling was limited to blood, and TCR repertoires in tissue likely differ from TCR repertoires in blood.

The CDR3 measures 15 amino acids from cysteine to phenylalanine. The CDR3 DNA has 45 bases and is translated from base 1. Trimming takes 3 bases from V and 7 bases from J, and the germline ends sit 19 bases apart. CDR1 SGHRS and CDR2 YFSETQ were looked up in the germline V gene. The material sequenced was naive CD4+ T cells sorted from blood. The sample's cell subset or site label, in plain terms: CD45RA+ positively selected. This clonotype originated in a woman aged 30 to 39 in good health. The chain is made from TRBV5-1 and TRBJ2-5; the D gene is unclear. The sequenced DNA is TGCGCCAGCAGCTCCTATGAGGAATTTCATGCGACCCAGTACTTC. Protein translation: CASSSYEEFHATQYF.